These 20 T cell receptor beta chains share one sample of origin, sequenced in a study of technical replicates of blood from several donors. Produced via immunoSEQ multiplex PCR; TCRdb's table is partial and in-frame only. The sample has about 13,000 clones; 70% to 90% are singletons. The sequenced material came from PBMCs. These receptors were taken from a human donor in good health.

The J gene is TRBJ1-2, the V gene TRBV15, with D possibly TRBD1 on 6 matching bases. The germline V and J ends were trimmed by 0 bases and 5 bases, with 10 bases remaining between them. The CDR3 extends over 14 amino acids. The germline V gene has CDR1 LNHNV and CDR2 YYDKDF (reference sequence). CDR3 DNA: TGTGCCACCAGCAGAGATCGGCAGGGGTATGGCTACACCTTC. This codes for CATSRDRQGYGYTF.

This clone was counted a single time. An end of the junction does not agree with germline; a read error may underlie this. This rearrangement joins TRBV2 to TRBJ2-1; TRBD1 agrees at 9 bases. Germline values: CDR1 SNHLY, CDR2 FYNNEI. CDR3 length: 14 residues. The CDR3 spells CASSPGQGYTEQFF. The CDR3 nucleotides read TGTGCCAGCAGTCCAGGACAGGGGTACACTGAGCAGTTCTTC.

The rearrangement joins TRBV19 to TRBJ1-1; D remains ambiguous. There are 14 residues in the CDR3. V lost 1 base to trimming and J lost 1 base, with 7 bases between them. The germline V gene has CDR1 LNHDA and CDR2 SQIVND (reference sequence). CDR3 bases: TGTGCCAGTAGTATAGGTACCGGGAACACTGAAGCTTTCTTT. This codes for CASSIGTGNTEAFF.

J is TRBJ2-1 and V is TRBV30; 7 bases are shared with TRBD2. Germline V gene sequence: CDR1 GTSNPN, CDR2 SVGIG (reference sequence). With 3 bases clipped from V and 4 bases from J, the junction kept 9 bases outside the gene matches. CDR3 size: 15 residues. The CDR3 DNA follows: TGTGCCTGGAGACCTCTGGGAGGGGATTACAATGAGCAGTTCTTC. This codes for CAWRPLGGDYNEQFF.

The chain has TRBV2 and TRBJ1-4; TRBD1 might be the D (6 bases). Germline lookup yields CDR1 SNHLY and CDR2 FYNNEI. The length of the CDR3 is 14 residues. The ends were cut back, 5 bases at V and 8 bases at J, with 15 bases in the middle. CDR3 nucleotide sequence: TGTGCCAGCAGTAGGACAGTCAACCGGGAAAAACTGTTTTTT. Translating it yields CASSRTVNREKLFF.

The CDR3 coding sequence is TGCGCCAGCAGCTCGGCAGGAAGGGGTGAAAAACTGTTTTTT. Protein: CASSSAGRGEKLFF. The chain has TRBV5-1 and TRBJ1-4, with TRBD1 as a possible D gene (5 bases). V gave up 3 bases and J gave up 7 bases, with 13 bases separating them. The germline gives CDR1 SGHRS, CDR2 YFSETQ. This CDR3 has 14 residues. The entire variable domain, with the rest obtained from reference TRBV5-1 and TRBJ1-4, is as follows: KAGVTQTPRYLIKTRGQQVTLSCSPISGHRSVSWYQQTPGQGLQFLFEYFSETQRNKGNFPGRFSGRQFSNSRSEMNVSTLELGDSALYLCASSSAGRGEKLFFGSGTQLSVL.

This rearrangement joins TRBV19 to TRBJ2-1, with 8 bases aligning to TRBD1. V shed 3 bases, J shed 0 bases, and the junction held 7 bases outside the gene matches. The CDR3 has 17 amino acids. Germline V gene lookup returns CDR1 LNHDA and CDR2 SQIVND (reference sequence). CDR3 coding DNA: TGTGCCAGTAGTATGGAGACAGGGGCCGCCTCCTACAATGAGCAGTTCTTC. It yields the protein CASSMETGAASYNEQFF.

This chain joins TRBV7-3 and TRBJ2-3; D ambiguous. There are 13 residues in the CDR3. V lost 5 bases and J 0 bases, leaving 6 bases between the germline ends. Germline CDR1 SGHTA, CDR2 FQGTGA. CDR3 nucleotides: TGTGCCAGCAGCCCGACAAGCACAGATACGCAGTATTTT. Its translation: CASSPTSTDTQYF. The full variable domain, rest sourced from reference TRBV7-3 and TRBJ2-3, is GAGVSQTPSNKVTEKGKYVELRCDPISGHTALYWYRQSLGQGPEFLIYFQGTGAADDSGLPNDRFFAVRPEGSVSTLKIQRTERGDSAVYLCASSPTSTDTQYFGPGTRLTVL.

The chain links TRBV5-1 to TRBJ2-2, with TRBD2 matching 13 bases. The ends lost 5 bases at V and 2 bases at J; junction bases unmatched: 6. The CDR3 sequence is 17 residues long. In germline, CDR1 is SGHRS, CDR2 YFSETQ. The CDR3 region is CASRALAGGPNTGELFF. The CDR3 DNA is TGCGCCAGCAGGGCACTAGCGGGAGGGCCTAACACCGGGGAGCTGTTTTTT.

V usage is TRBV5-4 and J usage is TRBJ2-1; 8 nucleotides line up with TRBD1. CDR3 length: 14 residues. Germline V gene lookup returns CDR1 SGHNT and CDR2 YYREEE (reference sequence). V was pared by 4 bases and J by 3 bases, with 3 bases of the junction left unmatched. Here the CDR3 reads CASSADRDYNEQFF. The CDR3 nucleotides read TGTGCCAGCAGCGCGGACAGGGACTACAATGAGCAGTTCTTC.

This chain joins TRBV19 and TRBJ2-1; 11 positions match TRBD2. CDR3 length: 14 amino acids. Germline trimming cut 8 bases from V and 5 bases from J; bases unmatched to any gene: 5. Germline CDR1 LNHDA, CDR2 SQIVND (reference sequence). In DNA form, the CDR3 reads TGTGCCAGTGCGACTAGCGGGAACCACAATGAGCAGTTCTTC. This translates into CASATSGNHNEQFF.

J is TRBJ2-7 and V is TRBV6-5, with D perhaps matching TRBD2 (5 bases). Germline CDR1 MNHEY, CDR2 SVGAGI. The CDR3 runs to 15 residues. V gave up 2 bases and J gave up 3 bases, with 14 bases separating them. The CDR3 sequence is CASSYGNSVDYEQYF. The CDR3 DNA is TGTGCCAGCAGTTACGGTAATAGCGTAGACTACGAGCAGTACTTC.

A few counts support this clone. This rearrangement joins TRBV21-1 to TRBJ2-7; the listed D gene, TRBD2, was not tested against the DNA. TRBV21-1 has pseudogene status. The CDR3 length is 17 residues. CDR3 in DNA: TGTGCCAGCAGCACCGGGACTAGCGGTTTAGTCACCTACGAGCAGTACTTC. Amino acids: CASSTGTSGLVTYEQYF.

The chain combines TRBV7-9 with TRBJ2-1; 7 positions match TRBD1. The CDR3 is 16 amino acids. Germline CDR1 is SEHNR and CDR2 is FQNEAQ (reference sequence). J was trimmed by 4 bases and V by 1 base; bases with no gene match: 7. The CDR3 region is CASSLEGGAGYNEQFF. The CDR3 bases are TGTGCCAGCAGCTTAGAAGGGGGCGCGGGTTACAATGAGCAGTTCTTC.

This chain connects TRBV25-1 to TRBJ1-2; possible D gene TRBD1, 5 bases. Per the germline V gene, CDR1 is MGHDK and CDR2 is SYGVNS. The CDR3 length is 13 residues. The ends were cut back, 3 bases at V and 7 bases at J, with 12 bases in the middle. The CDR3 region has the DNA TGTGCCAGCAGTGACAGGGTTTTCAGTGGCTACACCTTC. Translating gives CASSDRVFSGYTF.

The chain recombines TRBV7-3 with TRBJ2-5; D not resolved. Germline V CDR1 and CDR2: SGHTA, FQGTGA. The CDR3 is 15 residues long. The V end was cut by 1 base, the J end by 2 bases, with 11 bases between. The chain's CDR3 is CASSLMVGSQETQYF. The CDR3 DNA follows: TGTGCCAGCAGCTTAATGGTGGGCAGTCAAGAGACCCAGTACTTC. Supplemented by reference TRBV7-3 and TRBJ2-5, the full variable domain reads GAGVSQTPSNKVTEKGKYVELRCDPISGHTALYWYRQSLGQGPEFLIYFQGTGAADDSGLPNDRFFAVRPEGSVSTLKIQRTERGDSAVYLCASSLMVGSQETQYFGPGTRLLVL.

The rearrangement links TRBV28 to TRBJ1-1; 10 nucleotides match TRBD1. Trimming cost V 5 bases and J 11 bases; bases outside gene matches: 14. This CDR3 comprises 15 residues. Germline V gene lookup returns CDR1 MDHEN and CDR2 SYDVKM. The CDR3 bases are TGTGCCAGCAGTCTAAACTCACCGGGACAGGGGTCCGCTTTCTTT. It translates to CASSLNSPGQGSAFF.

The rearrangement uses TRBV30 and TRBJ2-1, with D maybe TRBD2 (6 bases). The CDR3 loop spans 11 amino acids. Deletions cut 2 bases from V and 11 bases from J, with 10 bases between. In germline, CDR1 is GTSNPN, CDR2 SVGIG (reference sequence). In DNA form, the CDR3 reads TGTGCCTGGAGTCCGGACTATAAGCAGTTCTTC. It encodes CAWSPDYKQFF.

The chain combines TRBV19 with TRBJ2-7; tentatively, D is TRBD1 (6 bases). CDR3 size: 13 residues. The germline V gene encodes CDR1 LNHDA and CDR2 SQIVND (reference sequence). V lost 6 bases and J lost 3, with 12 bases in between. The CDR3, as DNA: TGTGCCAGTAGCACCGGGACAAACTACGAGCAGTACTTC. Translated: CASSTGTNYEQYF.

V gene TRBV28 combines with J gene TRBJ2-7; D is unresolved. V lost 10 bases and J 3 bases, leaving 16 bases between the germline ends. Germline V gene data show CDR1 as MDHEN and CDR2 as SYDVKM. CDR3 length: 13 residues. The CDR3: CATTFPGFYEQYF. The CDR3 bases are TGTGCCACAACGTTTCCGGGTTTCTACGAGCAGTACTTC. The full variable domain, its missing parts supplied by reference TRBV28 and TRBJ2-7, is DVKVTQSSRYLVKRTGEKVFLECVQDMDHENMFWYRQDPGLGLRLIYFSYDVKMKEKGDIPEGYSVSREKKERFSLILESASTNQTSMYLCATTFPGFYEQYFGPGTRLTVT.